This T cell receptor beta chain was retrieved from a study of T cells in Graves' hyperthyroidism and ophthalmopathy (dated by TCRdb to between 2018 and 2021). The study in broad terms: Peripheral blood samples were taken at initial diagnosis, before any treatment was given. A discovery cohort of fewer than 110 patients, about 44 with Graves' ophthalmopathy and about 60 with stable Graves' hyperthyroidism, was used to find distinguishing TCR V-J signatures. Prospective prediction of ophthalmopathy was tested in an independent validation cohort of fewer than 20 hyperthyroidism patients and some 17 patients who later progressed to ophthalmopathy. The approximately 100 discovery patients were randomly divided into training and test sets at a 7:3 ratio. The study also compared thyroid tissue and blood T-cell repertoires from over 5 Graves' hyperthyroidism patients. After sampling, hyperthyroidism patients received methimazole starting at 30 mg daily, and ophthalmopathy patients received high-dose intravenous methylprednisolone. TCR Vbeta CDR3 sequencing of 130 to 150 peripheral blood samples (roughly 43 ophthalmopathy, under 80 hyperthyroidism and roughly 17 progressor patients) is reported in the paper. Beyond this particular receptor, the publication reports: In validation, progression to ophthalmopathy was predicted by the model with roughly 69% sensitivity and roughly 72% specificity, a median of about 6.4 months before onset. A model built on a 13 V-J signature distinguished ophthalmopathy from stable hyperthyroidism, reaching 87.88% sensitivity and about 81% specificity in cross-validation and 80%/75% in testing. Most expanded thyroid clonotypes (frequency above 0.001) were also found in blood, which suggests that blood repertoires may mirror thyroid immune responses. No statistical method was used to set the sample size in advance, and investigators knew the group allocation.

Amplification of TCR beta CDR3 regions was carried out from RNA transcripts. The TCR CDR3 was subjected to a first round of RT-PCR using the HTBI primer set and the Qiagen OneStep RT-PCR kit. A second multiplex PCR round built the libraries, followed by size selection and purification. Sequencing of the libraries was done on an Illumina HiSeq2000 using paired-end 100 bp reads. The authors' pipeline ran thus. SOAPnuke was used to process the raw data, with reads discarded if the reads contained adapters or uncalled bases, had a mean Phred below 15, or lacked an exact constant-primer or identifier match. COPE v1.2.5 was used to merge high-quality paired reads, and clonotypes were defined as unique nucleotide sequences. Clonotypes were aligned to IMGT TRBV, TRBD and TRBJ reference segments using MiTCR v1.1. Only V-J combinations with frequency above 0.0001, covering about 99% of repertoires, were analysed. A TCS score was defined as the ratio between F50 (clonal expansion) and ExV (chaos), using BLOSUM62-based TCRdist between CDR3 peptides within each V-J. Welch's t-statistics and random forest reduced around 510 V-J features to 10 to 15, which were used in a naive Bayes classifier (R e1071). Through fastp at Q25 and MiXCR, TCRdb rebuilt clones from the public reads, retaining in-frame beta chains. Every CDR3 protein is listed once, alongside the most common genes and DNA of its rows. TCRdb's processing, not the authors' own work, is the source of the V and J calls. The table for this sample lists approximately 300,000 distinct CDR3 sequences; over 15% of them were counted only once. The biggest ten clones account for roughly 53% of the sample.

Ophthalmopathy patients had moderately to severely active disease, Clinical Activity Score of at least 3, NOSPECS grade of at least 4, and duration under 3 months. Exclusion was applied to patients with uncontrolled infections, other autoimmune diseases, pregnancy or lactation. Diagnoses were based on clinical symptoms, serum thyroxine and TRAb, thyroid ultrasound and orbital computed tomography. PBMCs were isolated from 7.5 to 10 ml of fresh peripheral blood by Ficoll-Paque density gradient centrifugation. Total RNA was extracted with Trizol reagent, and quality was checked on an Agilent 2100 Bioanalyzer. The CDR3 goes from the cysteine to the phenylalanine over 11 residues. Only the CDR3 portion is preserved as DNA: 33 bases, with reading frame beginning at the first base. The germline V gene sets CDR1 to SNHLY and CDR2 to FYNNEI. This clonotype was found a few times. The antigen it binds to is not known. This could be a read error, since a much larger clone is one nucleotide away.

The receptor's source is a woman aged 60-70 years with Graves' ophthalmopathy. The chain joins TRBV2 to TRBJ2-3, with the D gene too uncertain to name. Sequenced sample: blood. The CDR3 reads CASSSTNTQYF. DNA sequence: TGTGCCAGCTCCAGCACAAATACGCAGTATTTT.